This T cell receptor beta chain was recovered during a study of T cells in Graves' hyperthyroidism and ophthalmopathy (dated by TCRdb to between 2019 and 2020). Describing the broader study: Peripheral blood was sampled at the time of initial diagnosis, prior to any treatment. A discovery cohort of about 96 patients, 43 with Graves' ophthalmopathy and about 58 with stable Graves' hyperthyroidism, was used to find distinguishing TCR V-J signatures. Prospective prediction of ophthalmopathy was tested in an independent validation cohort consisting of roughly 19 hyperthyroidism patients and some 16 patients who later progressed to ophthalmopathy. The 95 to 100 discovery patients were randomly divided into training and test sets at a 7:3 ratio. The study also compared thyroid tissue and blood T-cell repertoires from over 5 Graves' hyperthyroidism patients. Once sampling was done, hyperthyroidism patients were given methimazole at a starting dose of 30 mg daily, whereas ophthalmopathy patients were given high-dose intravenous methylprednisolone. According to the paper, TCR Vbeta CDR3 sequencing was carried out on around 140 peripheral blood samples, which came from over 40 ophthalmopathy, 75 or so hyperthyroidism and approximately 17 progressor patients.

TCR beta CDR3 regions were amplified from RNA transcripts. The first round of RT-PCR for the TCR CDR3 was performed with the HTBI primer set and the Qiagen OneStep RT-PCR kit. Libraries were constructed in a second round of multiplex PCR, after which size selection and purification were performed. The libraries were sequenced on an Illumina HiSeq2000 using paired-end 100 bp reads. The paper's data handling went like this. Raw data were processed with SOAPnuke, discarding reads with adapters, uncalled bases, mean Phred below 15, or no exact constant-primer or identifier match. COPE v1.2.5 was used to merge the high-quality paired reads, and each unique nucleotide sequence was defined as a clonotype. MiTCR v1.1 was used to align the clonotypes against IMGT TRBV, TRBD and TRBJ reference segments. The analysis was restricted to V-J combinations with a frequency above 0.0001, which together covered roughly 99% of the repertoires. A TCS score was defined as the ratio between F50 (clonal expansion) and ExV (chaos), using BLOSUM62-based TCRdist between CDR3 peptides within each V-J. Welch's t-statistics and random forest reduced fewer than 550 V-J features to 13, which were used in a naive Bayes classifier (R e1071). Thyroid-blood repertoire similarity was quantified with the Morisita-Horn index. The public reads were reprocessed in TCRdb via fastp at Q25 and MiXCR, keeping in-frame beta chains. CDR3 protein duplicates are merged, each entry listing the most common genes and DNA. For this entry, the V and J calls and clone size follow TCRdb and not the study's own pipeline. The table for this sample lists roughly 700,000 distinct CDR3 sequences; 30% to 40% of them were counted only once. The top ten clonotypes cover around 31% of the sample.

Here is what the overall study found, with its caveats: Most expanded thyroid clonotypes (frequency above 0.001) were also found in blood, which suggests that blood repertoires may mirror thyroid immune responses. Sample size was not statistically predetermined, and blinding of investigators to group allocation was not performed. In cross-validation, a model built on a 13 V-J signature told ophthalmopathy apart from stable hyperthyroidism with 85% to 90% sensitivity and roughly 82% specificity, and in testing the same model reached 80%/75%. During validation, the model predicted progression to ophthalmopathy a median of roughly 7.1 months ahead of onset, with approximately 70% sensitivity and roughly 72% specificity.

This clonotype was detected a few times. Its target antigen remains unknown. Within one base of it there is no much larger clone, and no base qualities were kept. A patient counted as having stable Graves' hyperthyroidism if no progression to ophthalmopathy occurred over 18 months of follow-up. Hyperthyroidism patients were newly diagnosed, with disease duration under 2 months, and aged 18 to 65 years. Patients with uncontrolled infections, other autoimmune diseases, pregnancy or lactation were excluded. Diagnoses were based on clinical symptoms, serum thyroxine and TRAb, thyroid ultrasound and orbital computed tomography. PBMCs were isolated from about 9 ml of fresh peripheral blood by Ficoll-Paque density gradient centrifugation. Total RNA was extracted with Trizol reagent, and quality was checked on an Agilent 2100 Bioanalyzer. For this chain, trimming is 5 bases at the V end and 1 base at the J end, and the number of junction bases without a gene match is 6. The CDR3, from cysteine to phenylalanine, totals 15 residues. Only CDR3 DNA remains: 45 bases, in frame from the first base. The germline V gene (reference sequence) supplies CDR1 LNHDA and CDR2 SQIVND.

The sequence derives from a woman between 40 and 50 years old with Graves' hyperthyroidism. The source material was blood. Recombination linked TRBV19 to TRBJ2-7, and 9 junctional nucleotides match TRBD1. Read as DNA, the sequence is TGTGCCAGTAGTTTCGGACAGGGGTTGTCCTACGAGCAGTACTTC. It translates to CASSFGQGLSYEQYF.